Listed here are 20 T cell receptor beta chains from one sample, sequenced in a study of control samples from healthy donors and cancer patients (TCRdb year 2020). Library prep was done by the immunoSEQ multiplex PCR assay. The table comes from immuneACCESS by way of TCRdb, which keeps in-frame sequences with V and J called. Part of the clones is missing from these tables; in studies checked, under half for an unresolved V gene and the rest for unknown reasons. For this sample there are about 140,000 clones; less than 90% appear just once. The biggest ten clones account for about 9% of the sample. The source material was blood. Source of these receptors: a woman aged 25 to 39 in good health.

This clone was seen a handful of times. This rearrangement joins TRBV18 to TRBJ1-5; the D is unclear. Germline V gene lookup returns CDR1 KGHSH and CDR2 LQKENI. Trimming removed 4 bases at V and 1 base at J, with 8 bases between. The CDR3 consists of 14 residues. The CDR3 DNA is TGTGCCAGCTCACTCGAGTCGAGCAATCAGCCCCAGCATTTT. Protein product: CASSLESSNQPQHF. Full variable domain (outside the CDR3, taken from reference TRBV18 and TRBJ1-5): NAGVMQNPRHLVRRRGQEARLRCSPMKGHSHVYWYRQLPEEGLKFMVYLQKENIIDESGMPKERFSAEFPKEGPSILRIQQVVRGDSAAYFCASSLESSNQPQHFGDGTRLSIL.

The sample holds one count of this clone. Here the CDR3 DNA reads TGCGCCAGCAGGAAGCCCGGGACTACCCCCAACAATGAGCAGTTCTTC. It encodes CASRKPGTTPNNEQFF. V usage is TRBV4-1 and J usage is TRBJ2-1; 7 bases map to TRBD2. V lost 6 bases, J lost 5 bases, and 13 bases stayed unmatched. The length of the CDR3 is 16 residues. The V gene's germline CDR1 is MGHRA and CDR2 YSYEKL.

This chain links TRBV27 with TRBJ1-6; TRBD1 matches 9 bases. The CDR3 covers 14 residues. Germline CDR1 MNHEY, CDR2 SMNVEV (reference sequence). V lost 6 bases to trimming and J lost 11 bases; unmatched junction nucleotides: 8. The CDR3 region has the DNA TGTGCCAGCAGAAACAGGGGGCAGGGGACACCCCTCCACTTT. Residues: CASRNRGQGTPLHF.

The CDR3 here is CASSNTVWTEAFF. As DNA, the CDR3 is TGTGCCAGCTCGAACACGGTTTGGACTGAAGCTTTCTTT. The chain couples TRBV18 to TRBJ1-1; D gene ambiguous. The germline V and J ends were trimmed by 6 bases and 5 bases, with 13 bases remaining between them. This CDR3 has 13 amino acids. Germline-derived CDR1 and CDR2 are KGHSH and LQKENI.

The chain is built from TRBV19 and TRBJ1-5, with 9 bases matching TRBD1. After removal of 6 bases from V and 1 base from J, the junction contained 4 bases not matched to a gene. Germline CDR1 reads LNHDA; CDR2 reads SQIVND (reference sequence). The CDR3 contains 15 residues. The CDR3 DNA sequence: TGTGCCAGTAGGAGGACAGGGGAGAGCAATCAGCCCCAGCATTTT. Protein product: CASRRTGESNQPQHF. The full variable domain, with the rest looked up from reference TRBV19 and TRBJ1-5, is DGGITQSPKYLFRKEGQNVTLSCEQNLNHDAMYWYRQDPGQGLRLIYYSQIVNDFQKGDIAEGYSVSREKKESFPLTVTSAQKNPTAFYLCASRRTGESNQPQHFGDGTRLSIL.

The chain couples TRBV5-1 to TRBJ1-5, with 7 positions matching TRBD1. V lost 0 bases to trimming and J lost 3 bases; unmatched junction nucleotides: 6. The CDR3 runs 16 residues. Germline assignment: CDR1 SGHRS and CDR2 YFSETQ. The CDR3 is CASSLGGQSNNQPQHF. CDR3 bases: TGCGCCAGCAGCTTGGGGGGACAGTCTAACAATCAGCCCCAGCATTTT. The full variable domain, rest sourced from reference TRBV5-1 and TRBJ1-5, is KAGVTQTPRYLIKTRGQQVTLSCSPISGHRSVSWYQQTPGQGLQFLFEYFSETQRNKGNFPGRFSGRQFSNSRSEMNVSTLELGDSALYLCASSLGGQSNNQPQHFGDGTRLSIL.

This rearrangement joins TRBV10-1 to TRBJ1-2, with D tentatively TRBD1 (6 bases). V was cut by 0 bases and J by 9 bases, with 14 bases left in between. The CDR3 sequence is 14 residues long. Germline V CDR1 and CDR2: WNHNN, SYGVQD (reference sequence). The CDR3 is CASSESGGRGSYTF. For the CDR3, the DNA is TGCGCCAGCAGTGAGTCGGGGGGGAGGGGGAGCTACACCTTC.

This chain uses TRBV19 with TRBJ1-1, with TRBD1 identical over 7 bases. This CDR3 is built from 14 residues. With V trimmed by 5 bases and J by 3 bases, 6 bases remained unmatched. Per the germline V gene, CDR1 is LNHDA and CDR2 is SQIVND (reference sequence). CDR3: CASSLRGTDTEAFF. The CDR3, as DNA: TGTGCCAGTAGTCTCCGGGGGACAGACACTGAAGCTTTCTTT.

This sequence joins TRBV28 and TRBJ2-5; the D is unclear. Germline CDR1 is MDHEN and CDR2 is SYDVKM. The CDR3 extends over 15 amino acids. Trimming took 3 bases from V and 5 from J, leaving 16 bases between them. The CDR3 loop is CASSFIGRARETQYF. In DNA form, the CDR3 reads TGTGCCAGCAGTTTTATTGGCCGCGCGAGGGAGACCCAGTACTTC.

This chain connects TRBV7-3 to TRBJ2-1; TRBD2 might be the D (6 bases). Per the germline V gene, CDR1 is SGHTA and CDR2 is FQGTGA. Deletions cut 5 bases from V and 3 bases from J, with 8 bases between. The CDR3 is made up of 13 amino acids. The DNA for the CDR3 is TGTGCCAGCAGCACGGGACTCTACAATGAGCAGTTCTTC. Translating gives CASSTGLYNEQFF.

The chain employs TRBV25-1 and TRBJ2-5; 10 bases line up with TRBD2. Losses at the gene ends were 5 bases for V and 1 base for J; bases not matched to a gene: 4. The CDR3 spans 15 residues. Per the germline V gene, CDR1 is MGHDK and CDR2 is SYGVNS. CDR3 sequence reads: CASSTLAGLQETQYF. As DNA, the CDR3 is TGTGCCAGCAGTACACTAGCGGGGCTCCAAGAGACCCAGTACTTC. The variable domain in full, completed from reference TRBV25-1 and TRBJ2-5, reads EADIYQTPRYLVIGTGKKITLECSQTMGHDKMYWYQQDPGMELHLIHYSYGVNSTEKGDLSSESTVSRIRTEHFPLTLESARPSHTSQYLCASSTLAGLQETQYFGPGTRLLVL.

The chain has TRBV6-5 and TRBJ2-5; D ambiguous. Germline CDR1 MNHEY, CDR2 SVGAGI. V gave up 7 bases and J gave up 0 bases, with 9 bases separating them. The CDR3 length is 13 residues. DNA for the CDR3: TGTGCCAGCACCTCACCATACCAAGAGACCCAGTACTTC. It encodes CASTSPYQETQYF.

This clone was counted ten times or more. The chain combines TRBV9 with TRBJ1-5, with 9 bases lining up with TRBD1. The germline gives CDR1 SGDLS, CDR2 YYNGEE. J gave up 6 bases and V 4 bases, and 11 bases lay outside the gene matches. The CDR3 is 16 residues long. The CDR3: CASSPGGGQGSQPQHF. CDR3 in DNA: TGTGCCAGCAGCCCCGGGGGGGGACAGGGAAGTCAGCCCCAGCATTTT. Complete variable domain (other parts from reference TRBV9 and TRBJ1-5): DSGVTQTPKHLITATGQRVTLRCSPRSGDLSVYWYQQSLDQGLQFLIQYYNGEERAKGNILERFSAQQFPDLHSELNLSSLELGDSALYFCASSPGGGQGSQPQHFGDGTRLSIL.

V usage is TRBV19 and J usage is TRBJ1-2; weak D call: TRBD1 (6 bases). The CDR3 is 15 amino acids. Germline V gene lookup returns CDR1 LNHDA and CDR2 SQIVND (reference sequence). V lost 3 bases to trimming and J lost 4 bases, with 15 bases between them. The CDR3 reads CASSMRSDSAYGYTF. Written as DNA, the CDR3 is TGTGCCAGTAGTATGCGGTCGGACAGCGCCTATGGCTACACCTTC.

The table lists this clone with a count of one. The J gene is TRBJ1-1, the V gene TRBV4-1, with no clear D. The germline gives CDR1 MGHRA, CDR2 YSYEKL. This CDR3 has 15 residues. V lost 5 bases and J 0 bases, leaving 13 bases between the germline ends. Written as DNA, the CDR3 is TGCGCCAGCAGCAACAGCAGAGATCTGAACACTGAAGCTTTCTTT. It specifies CASSNSRDLNTEAFF.

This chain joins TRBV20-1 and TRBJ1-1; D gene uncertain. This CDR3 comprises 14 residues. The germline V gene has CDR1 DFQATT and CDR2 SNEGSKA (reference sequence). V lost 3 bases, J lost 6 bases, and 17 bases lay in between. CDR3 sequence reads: CSASTSLEVPEAFF. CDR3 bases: TGCAGTGCTAGTACGTCTCTGGAAGTGCCTGAAGCTTTCTTT.

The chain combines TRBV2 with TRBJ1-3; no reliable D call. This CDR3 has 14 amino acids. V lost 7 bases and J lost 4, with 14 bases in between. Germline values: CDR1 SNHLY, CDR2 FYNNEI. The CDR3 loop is CASIVDGRGNTIYF. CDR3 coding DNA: TGTGCCAGCATCGTGGACGGAAGGGGAAACACCATATATTTT.

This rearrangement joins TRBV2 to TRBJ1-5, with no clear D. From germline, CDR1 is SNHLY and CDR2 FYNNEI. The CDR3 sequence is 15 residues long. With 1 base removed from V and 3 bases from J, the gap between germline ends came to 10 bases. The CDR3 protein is CASSEELGDNQPQHF. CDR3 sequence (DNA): TGTGCCAGCAGTGAAGAACTCGGGGACAATCAGCCCCAGCATTTT.

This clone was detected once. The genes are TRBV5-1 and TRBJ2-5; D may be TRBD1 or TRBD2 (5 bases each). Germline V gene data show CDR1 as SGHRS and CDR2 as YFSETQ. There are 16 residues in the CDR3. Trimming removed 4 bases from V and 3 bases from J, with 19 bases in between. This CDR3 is CASSTTGAGRKETQYF. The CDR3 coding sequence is TGCGCCAGCAGCACTACCGGGGCAGGGAGAAAAGAGACCCAGTACTTC.

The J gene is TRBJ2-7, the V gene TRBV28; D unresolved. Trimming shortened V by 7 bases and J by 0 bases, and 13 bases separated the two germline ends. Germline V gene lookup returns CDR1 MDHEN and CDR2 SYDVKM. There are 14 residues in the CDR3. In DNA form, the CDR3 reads TGTGCCAGCATCGGTAACCGGCGCTCCTACGAGCAGTACTTC. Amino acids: CASIGNRRSYEQYF.